The clone carrying this T cell receptor beta chain has at least ten counts. Its specificity is unknown. The CDR3 runs to 15 residues. Germline V lookup: CDR1 LNHNV, CDR2 YYDKDF (reference sequence). V was clipped by 0 bases and J by 4 bases; unmatched bases: 2. The data are from a study of cytomegalovirus exposure and HLA in healthy donors. Overall study findings and caveats: TCR sequences were mostly rare, though some public TCRs occurred in many donors. Versus the approximately 700-donor mean, an Asian-associated ancestry cluster reportedly showed fewer N-insertions in a later analysis.

Primers included in the PCR were 60 Vbeta and 13 Jbeta primers. Sequenced by immunoSEQ multiplex PCR; TCRdb stores in-frame clones only, minus some. This sample has about 180,000 clones, with around 73% found just once. The sequenced sample was PBMCs. The clonotype was recovered from a man aged 60 to 75 in good health and CMV-seronegative. The chain joins TRBV15 to TRBJ2-5, with 10 nucleotides matching TRBD2. CDR3 sequence reads: CATSRESGGAETQYF. CDR3 DNA sequence: TGTGCCACCAGCAGAGAGAGCGGGGGGGCAGAGACCCAGTACTTC.